A single sample gave rise to the 5 T cell receptor beta chains below, sequenced in a study of cytomegalovirus exposure and HLA in healthy donors. Some clones are missing from TCRdb's copy, which holds only in-frame ones; the method was immunoSEQ multiplex PCR. The sample carries about 160,000 clones, 80% to 90% recorded once. Input material: PBMCs. These receptors originate from a woman younger than 30 in good health and CMV-seronegative.

The J gene is TRBJ1-5, the V gene TRBV10-3, with a weak D call TRBD1 (6 bases). Germline V gene data show CDR1 as ENHRY and CDR2 as SYGVKD. V was shortened by 3 bases and J by 2 bases, with 14 bases between the two germline ends. The CDR3 contains 16 residues. CDR3 nucleotide sequence: TGTGCCATCAGTGAAGTGGGGGCGGGAGGCAATCAGCCCCAGCATTTT. Encoded protein: CAISEVGAGGNQPQHF.

The chain carries TRBV6-1 and TRBJ2-7, with 10 positions matching TRBD1. This CDR3 is 15 amino acids long. Looked up from germline, CDR1 is MNHNS and CDR2 is SASEGT. Germline trimming cut 6 bases from V and 5 bases from J; bases unmatched to any gene: 10. The CDR3 DNA follows: TGTGCCAGCAGCTCCGGGACAGGGGTTGTCAACGAGCAGTACTTC. Protein product: CASSSGTGVVNEQYF.

This chain joins TRBV5-1 and TRBJ2-2; 7 bases align to TRBD2. J lost 7 bases, V lost 0 bases, and 12 bases had no gene match. In germline, CDR1 is SGHRS, CDR2 YFSETQ. There are 17 residues in the CDR3. This CDR3 is CASSLGDGGFRVGELFF. The CDR3 region has the DNA TGCGCCAGCAGCTTGGGTGACGGGGGGTTTCGTGTCGGGGAGCTGTTTTTT.

The genes are TRBV10-2 and TRBJ2-7, with D possibly being TRBD1 (5 bases). The germline V gene has CDR1 WSHSY and CDR2 SAAADI. The germline V and J ends were trimmed by 1 base and 5 bases, with 12 bases remaining between them. This CDR3 region has 14 residues. The chain's CDR3 is CASSEYPRGDEQYF. CDR3 DNA sequence: TGCGCCAGCAGTGAGTACCCTAGGGGCGACGAGCAGTACTTC.

This clone was found a few times. V and J are TRBV29-1 and TRBJ1-1; unclear D gene. Trimming shortened V by 3 bases and J by 4 bases, and 6 bases separated the two germline ends. Germline V gene data show CDR1 as SQVTM and CDR2 as ANQGSEA. The CDR3 is 11 amino acids. The CDR3 here is CSVETPTEAFF. CDR3 nucleotide sequence: TGCAGCGTTGAGACACCCACTGAAGCTTTCTTT.